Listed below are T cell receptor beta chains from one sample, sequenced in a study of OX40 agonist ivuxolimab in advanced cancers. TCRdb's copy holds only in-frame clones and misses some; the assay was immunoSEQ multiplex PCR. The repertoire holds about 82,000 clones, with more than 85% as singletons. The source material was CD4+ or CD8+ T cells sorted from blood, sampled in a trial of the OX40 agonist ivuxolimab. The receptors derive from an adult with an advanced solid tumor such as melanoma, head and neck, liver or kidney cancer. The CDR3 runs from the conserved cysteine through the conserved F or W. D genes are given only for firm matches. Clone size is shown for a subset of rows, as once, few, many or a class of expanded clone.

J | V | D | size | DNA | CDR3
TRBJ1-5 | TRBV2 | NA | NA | TGTGCCAGCCGATGGACGGGGAGCAATCAGCCCCAGCATTTT | CASRWTGSNQPQHF
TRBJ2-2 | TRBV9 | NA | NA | TGTGCCAGCAGCGTAGGAGCCGTAGAAACAACCGGGGAGCTGTTTTTT | CASSVGAVETTGELFF
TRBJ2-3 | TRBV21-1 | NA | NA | TGTGCCTGTAAACTAGCGGGAACAGATACGCAGTATTTT | CACKLAGTDTQYF
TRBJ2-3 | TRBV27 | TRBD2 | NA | TGTGCCAGCACCAGGAGCGGGAGCGGTACAGATACGCAGTATTTT | CASTRSGSGTDTQYF
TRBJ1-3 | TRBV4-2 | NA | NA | TGTGCCAGCAGCCAAGATCAGGGGGGAAACACCATATATTTT | CASSQDQGGNTIYF
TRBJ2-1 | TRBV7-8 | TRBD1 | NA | TGTGCCAGCAGCCTCGACAGGGCCAATGAGCAGTTCTTC | CASSLDRANEQFF
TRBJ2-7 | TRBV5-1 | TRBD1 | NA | TGCGCCAGCAGACCGACAGGGGTGGGAGAGCAGTACTTC | CASRPTGVGEQYF
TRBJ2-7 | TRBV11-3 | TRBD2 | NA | TGTGCCAGCAGCCCCGGGACTAGCGGCTACGAGCAGTACTTC | CASSPGTSGYEQYF
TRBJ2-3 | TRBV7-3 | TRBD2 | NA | TGTGCCAGCAGCTTACTGGCGGGAGCGAGCACAGATACGCAGTATTTT | CASSLLAGASTDTQYF
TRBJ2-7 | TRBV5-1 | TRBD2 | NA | TGCGCCAGCAGCTTTGGACTAGCGGGAGGCGAGCAGTACTTC | CASSFGLAGGEQYF
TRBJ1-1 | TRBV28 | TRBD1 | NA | TGTGCCAGCAGTTTAGAGAGGGGGCGAACGGCTTTCTTT | CASSLERGRTAFF
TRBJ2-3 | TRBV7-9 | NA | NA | TGTGCCAGCAGCTTACCCTTGACAGGTAGCACAGATACGCAGTATTTT | CASSLPLTGSTDTQYF
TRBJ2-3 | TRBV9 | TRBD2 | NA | TGTGCCAGCAGCCCCGGGACTAGCGGGAGGTTTTATACGCAGTATTTT | CASSPGTSGRFYTQYF
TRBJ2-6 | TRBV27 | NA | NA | TGTGCCAGCCGCCCGGGCTCTGGGGCCAACGTCCTGACTTTC | CASRPGSGANVLTF
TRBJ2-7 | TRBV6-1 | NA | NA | TGTGCCAGCAGTGAATTATTCAGTCCCAGTTACGAGCAGTACTTC | CASSELFSPSYEQYF
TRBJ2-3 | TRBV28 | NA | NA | TGTGCCAGCAGTTTATGGGGCGATAGCACAGATACGCAGTATTTT | CASSLWGDSTDTQYF
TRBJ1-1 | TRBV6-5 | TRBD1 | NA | TGTGCCAGCAGTTACAAGGGGGCTACTGAAGCTTTCTTT | CASSYKGATEAFF
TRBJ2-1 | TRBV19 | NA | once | TGTGCCAGTAGGGACGCCTCGACTCCCGACGAGCAGTTCTTC | CASRDASTPDEQFF
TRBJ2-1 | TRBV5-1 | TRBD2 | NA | TGCGCCAGCAGCTTGGCTGGAGCGGGAGATGAGCAGTTCTTC | CASSLAGAGDEQFF
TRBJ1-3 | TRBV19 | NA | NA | TGTGCCAGTAGTCCCCCTGGGATATCCACTGGAAACACCATATATTTT | CASSPPGISTGNTIYF
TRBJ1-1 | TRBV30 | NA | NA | TGTGCCTGGAGTGTCCAGGGACTAACTGAAGCTTTCTTT | CAWSVQGLTEAFF
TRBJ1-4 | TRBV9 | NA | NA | TGTGCCAGCAGCGGAGGGGGGCGTAATGAAAAACTGTTTTTT | CASSGGGRNEKLFF
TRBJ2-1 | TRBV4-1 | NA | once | TGCGCCAGCAGCCAAACGGGACTCCCAGTGGATGAGCAGTTCTTC | CASSQTGLPVDEQFF
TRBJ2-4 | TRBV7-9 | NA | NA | TGTGCCAGCAGCAGTCTGCCGGGGGTGGAAAACATTCAGTACTTC | CASSSLPGVENIQYF
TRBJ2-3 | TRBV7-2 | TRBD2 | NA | TGTGCCAGCAGCCCAGCCGGGACTAGAGCAGATACGCAGTATTTT | CASSPAGTRADTQYF
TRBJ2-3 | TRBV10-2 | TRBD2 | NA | TGCGCCAGCAGCGCGGGACTAGTCCCAGATACGCAGTATTTT | CASSAGLVPDTQYF